This T cell receptor (beta chain) emerged from a study of cytomegalovirus exposure and HLA in healthy donors. Study-level points and caveats: According to a later analysis, TCR clusters from the first cohort tended to co-occur in the roughly 120 validation repertoires. Altogether, 150 to 200 TCR beta chains were recorded as cytomegalovirus-associated.

There are 16 residues in the CDR3. The V gene's germline CDR1 is LNHNV and CDR2 YYDKDF (reference sequence). V was shortened by 0 bases and J by 0 bases, with 6 bases between the two germline ends. In the case of this clone: Its antigen is currently unknown.

The repertoire was sequenced with immunoSEQ multiplex PCR; TCRdb's copy has only in-frame clones and lacks some. This table holds some 200,000 clones, about 93% found once. The chain combines TRBV15 with TRBJ2-6; D is possibly TRBD2 (5 bases). Material: PBMCs. The receptor was isolated from a woman aged 18 to 35 in good health and CMV-seronegative. CDR3 residues: CATSRDRGSGANVLTF. The CDR3, as DNA: TGTGCCACCAGCAGAGATCGGGGCTCTGGGGCCAACGTCCTGACTTTC.